The 2 T cell receptor beta chains reported below all come from one sample, sequenced in a study of CD8+ T cells in alopecia areata. Treatment of the sample: oral pan-JAK inhibitor, 5-10 mg twice daily. RNA extraction was followed by reverse transcription into cDNA, which acted as the sequencing template. The assay was immunoSEQ multiplex PCR, and TCRdb's table has in-frame clones only and misses some. The table has 120,000 to 150,000 clones, about 86% seen once. The source was CD8+ T cells sorted from blood, collected at week 4, from a patient treated with tofacitinib. These receptor sequences come from a human donor with alopecia areata.

The J gene is TRBJ2-7, the V gene TRBV7-9; D remains ambiguous. Trimming left V 3 bases short and J 0 bases short, with 9 bases between. The CDR3 contains 14 residues. Germline CDR1 reads SEHNR; CDR2 reads FQNEAQ (reference sequence). The CDR3 nucleotides read TGTGCCAGCAGCTTCGTGGATCCCTCCTACGAGCAGTACTTC. It encodes CASSFVDPSYEQYF.

This chain joins TRBV5-6 and TRBJ2-7; perhaps TRBD2 as D (6 bases). CDR1 is SGHDT and CDR2 is YYEEEE in the germline V gene. There are 15 residues in the CDR3. V lost 2 bases and J 7 bases, leaving 19 bases between the germline ends. CDR3 in DNA: TGTGCCAGCAGCTTCAGCAAGCGGGCGAGAGGGGAGCAGTACTTC. As protein: CASSFSKRARGEQYF. Full variable domain (missing parts from reference TRBV5-6 and TRBJ2-7): DAGVTQSPTHLIKTRGQQVTLRCSPKSGHDTVSWYQQALGQGPQFIFQYYEEEERQRGNFPDRFSGHQFPNYSSELNVNALLLGDSALYLCASSFSKRARGEQYFGPGTRLTVT.